This TCR beta chain stems from a study of CD8 T cells in Susac syndrome. A quantity of about 0.5 to 1 ug RNA underwent reverse transcription using random hexamers. Multiplex immunoSEQ PCR targeted 54 Vbeta and 13 Jbeta TCR beta segments. MiXCR was run by TCRdb on the immunoSEQ multiplex PCR reads, yielding one entry per CDR3 protein. The sample holds some 260,000 distinct CDR3 sequences, approximately 85% seen once. Trimming took off 6 bases at V and 2 bases at J, with 13 bases between the two ends. This CDR3 spans 14 amino acids. Germline V gives CDR1 MDHEN, CDR2 SYDVKM. Sequencing targeted TCR beta in blood CD8+ and CD4+ T cells. The multiple sclerosis control group comprised treatment-naive patients with stable or active relapsing-remitting disease. In contrast to the negatively isolated CD8+ and CD4+ T cells, TEMRA cells were FACS-enriched.

The sample was CD8+ T cells from PBMCs. The chain employs TRBV28 and TRBJ1-2; tentatively, D is TRBD1 (5 bases). This clonotype was obtained from a human donor with multiple sclerosis. The CDR3 nucleotides read TGTGCCAGCAGCTCGCCTCCAGGGAACTATGGCTACACCTTC. Its protein is CASSSPPGNYGYTF.